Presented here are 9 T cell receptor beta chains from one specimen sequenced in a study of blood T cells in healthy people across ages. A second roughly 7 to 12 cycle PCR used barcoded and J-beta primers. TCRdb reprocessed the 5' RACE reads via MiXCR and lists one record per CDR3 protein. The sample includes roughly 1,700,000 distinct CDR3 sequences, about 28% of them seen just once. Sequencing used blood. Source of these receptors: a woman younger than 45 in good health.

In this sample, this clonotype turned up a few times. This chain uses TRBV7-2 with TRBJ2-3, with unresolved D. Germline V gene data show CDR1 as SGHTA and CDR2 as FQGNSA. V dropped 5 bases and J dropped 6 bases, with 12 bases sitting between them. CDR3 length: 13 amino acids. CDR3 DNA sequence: TGTGCCAGCAGCCTAGAGAAGTTGGATACGCAGTATTTT. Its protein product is CASSLEKLDTQYF.

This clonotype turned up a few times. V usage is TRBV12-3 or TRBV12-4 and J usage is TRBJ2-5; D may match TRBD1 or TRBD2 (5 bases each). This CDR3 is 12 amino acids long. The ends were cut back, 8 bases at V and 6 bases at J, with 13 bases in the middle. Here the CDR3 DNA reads TGTGCCAGCGGGGACGATACGAAGACCCAGTACTTC. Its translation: CASGDDTKTQYF.

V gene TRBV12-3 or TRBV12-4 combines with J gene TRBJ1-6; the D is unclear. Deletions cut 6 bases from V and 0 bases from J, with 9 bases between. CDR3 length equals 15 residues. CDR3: CASRGANSYNSPLHF. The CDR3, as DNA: TGTGCCAGCAGAGGAGCGAACTCCTATAATTCACCCCTCCACTTT.

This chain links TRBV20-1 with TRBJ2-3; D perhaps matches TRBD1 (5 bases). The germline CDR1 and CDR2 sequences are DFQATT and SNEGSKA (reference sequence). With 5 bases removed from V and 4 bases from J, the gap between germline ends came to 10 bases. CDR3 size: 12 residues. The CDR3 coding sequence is TGCAGTGCTTTCAGGGCCGCAGATACGCAGTATTTT. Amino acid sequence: CSAFRAADTQYF.

The CDR3 DNA is TGTGCCAGCAGCCCTCCTTCCCAGGGTTTTCGGGAGCTGTTTTTT. Its translation: CASSPPSQGFRELFF. This chain joins TRBV9 and TRBJ2-2; possibly TRBD1 for D (5 bases). The CDR3 length is 15 residues. The V gene's germline CDR1 is SGDLS and CDR2 YYNGEE. Trimming pared 4 bases from V and 9 bases from J, leaving 19 bases between.

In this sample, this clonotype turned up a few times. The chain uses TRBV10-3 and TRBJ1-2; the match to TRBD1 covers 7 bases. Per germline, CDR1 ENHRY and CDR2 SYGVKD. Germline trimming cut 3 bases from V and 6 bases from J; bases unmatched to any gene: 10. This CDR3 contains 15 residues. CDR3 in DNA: TGTGCCATCAGTGACCTCCGGGACAGCCGACATGGCTACACCTTC. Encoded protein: CAISDLRDSRHGYTF.

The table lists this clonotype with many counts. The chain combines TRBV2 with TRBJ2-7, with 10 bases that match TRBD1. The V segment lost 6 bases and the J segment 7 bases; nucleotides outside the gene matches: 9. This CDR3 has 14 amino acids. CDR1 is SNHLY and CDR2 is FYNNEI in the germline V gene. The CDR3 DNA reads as TGTGCCAGCAGGGGACAGGGGCCGTCTCTGGAGCAGTACTTC. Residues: CASRGQGPSLEQYF.

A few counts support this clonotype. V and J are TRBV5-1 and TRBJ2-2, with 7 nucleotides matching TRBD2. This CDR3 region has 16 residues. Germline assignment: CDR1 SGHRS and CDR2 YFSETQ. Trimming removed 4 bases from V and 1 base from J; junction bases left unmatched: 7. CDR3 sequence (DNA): TGCGCCAGCAGCCAAACTAGCGAGAGGAACACCGGGGAGCTGTTTTTT. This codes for CASSQTSERNTGELFF.

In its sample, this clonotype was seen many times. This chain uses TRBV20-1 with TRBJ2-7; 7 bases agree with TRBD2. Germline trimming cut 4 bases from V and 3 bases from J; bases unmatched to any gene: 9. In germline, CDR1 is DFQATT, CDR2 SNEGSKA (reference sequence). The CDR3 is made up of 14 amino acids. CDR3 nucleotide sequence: TGCAGTGCTACCTCGGGACTAACCTTCTACGAGCAGTACTTC. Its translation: CSATSGLTFYEQYF.